This T cell receptor (beta chain) was sequenced for a study of regulatory T cells in long-lasting Graves disease. As for the study in general: Those Graves' patients who were newly diagnosed had been on antithyroid drugs under 3 months.

The TCR beta library used iRepertoire HTBI primers with Arm-PCR amplification of CDR3. From the multiplex PCR reads, TCRdb called clonotypes with MiXCR, one entry per CDR3 protein. The sample shows some 230,000 distinct CDR3 sequences, about 18% of them seen only once. Documented time point: newly diagnosed GD, antithyroid drugs for less than 3 months. The TCR library was made from RNA extracted from PBMCs. Clinicians diagnosed Graves' disease using American Thyroid Association guidelines. There are 15 residues in the CDR3. The V end lost 5 bases, the J end lost 9 bases, and 20 bases lay between the germline ends. Germline CDR1 reads SGHTA; CDR2 reads FQGNSA. A note on this clonotype: This is likely an artifact of a read error, given a far larger clone one base away.

V and J are TRBV7-2 and TRBJ2-1, with D uncertain. Specimen: peripheral blood mononuclear cells (PBMCs), collected at new diagnosis, from a patient treated with antithyroid drugs. This sequence originates from a female donor with Graves disease. CDR3 region: CASSPTRLVRSEQFF. CDR3 DNA sequence: TGTGCCAGCAGCCCTACGCGGCTAGTGAGGAGTGAGCAGTTCTTC.